This TCR beta chain emerged from a study of blood T cell repertoires in COVID-19. This table comes from immunoSEQ multiplex PCR, and its TCRdb copy is limited to in-frame clones, with some not included. The sample carries roughly 100,000 clones, over 80% recorded once. CDR3 length: 17 residues. CDR1 and CDR2 from the germline V gene are SGHRS and YFSETQ. V lost 0 bases and J lost 4; bases outside the gene matches: 8. The sequencing input was peripheral blood. The chain combines TRBV5-1 with TRBJ2-1; the match to TRBD2 covers 9 bases. This sequence was found in a man aged 70 or older with active or convalescent COVID-19. CDR3: CASSLAGLAGGYNEQFF. In DNA, the CDR3 is TGCGCCAGCAGCTTGGCCGGACTCGCGGGGGGGTACAATGAGCAGTTCTTC.